This T cell receptor beta chain was profiled in a study of shared clonotypes between healthy human individuals. The CDR3 is made up of 15 amino acids. Germline CDR1 reads SEHNR; CDR2 reads FQNEAQ (reference sequence). V lost 4 bases to trimming and J lost 0 bases, with 12 bases between them. In the authors' methods: For the immunoSEQ data, sequences were junction-only without quality scores, so filtering differed. Profiling relied on immunoSEQ multiplex PCR, and the TCRdb table lists in-frame clones only, not all of them. V and J calls and clone size come straight from that table; D and trimming were deduced from the DNA. Seen here are around 320,000 clones, over 75% observed once, and the top ten hold around 15%.

The source material was memory CD8+ T cells sorted from blood. Subset given: CD45RO+ cells pooled with CCR7-negative TemRA cells. The receptor was isolated from a man aged 18 to 30 in good health. This sequence joins TRBV7-9 and TRBJ1-2; D possibly corresponds to TRBD1 (6 bases). This CDR3 is CASSSTQGPNYGYTF. CDR3 nucleotide sequence: TGTGCCAGCAGCTCCACACAGGGACCTAACTATGGCTACACCTTC.